This is a list of T cell receptor beta chains from one sample in a study of T cells in Graves' hyperthyroidism and ophthalmopathy. From the multiplex PCR reads, TCRdb called clonotypes with MiXCR, one entry per CDR3 protein. The sample carries some 370,000 distinct CDR3 sequences, about 18% recorded once. Sequenced: blood. These receptors were taken from a woman in her thirties with Graves' hyperthyroidism that later progressed to Graves' ophthalmopathy. CDR3s include the opening cysteine and the closing phenylalanine or tryptophan. A D gene is named only where the DNA matches it firmly. The listing skips clone size in some rows; elsewhere it reads once, few, many or a size class.

V: TRBV19
size: .
D: .
J: TRBJ1-5
CDR3: CASSIGAGHQPQHF
DNA: TGTGCCAGTAGTATAGGGGCAGGGCATCAGCCCCAGCATTTT

V: TRBV12-3/TRBV12-4
size: many
D: .
J: TRBJ2-7
CDR3: CASSFPSDYEQYF
DNA: TGTGCCAGCAGTTTCCCCAGCGACTACGAGCAGTACTTC

V: TRBV12-3/TRBV12-4
size: many
D: TRBD1
J: TRBJ2-7
CDR3: CASSRGQGHEQYF
DNA: TGTGCCAGCAGCCGCGGACAGGGCCACGAGCAGTACTTC

V: TRBV27
size: many
D: .
J: TRBJ2-7
CDR3: CASSLSIPGAGYEQYF
DNA: TGTGCCAGCAGTTTATCGATACCAGGGGCAGGCTACGAGCAGTACTTC

V: TRBV7-2
size: many
D: TRBD1
J: TRBJ1-1
CDR3: CASSTPGTVNTEAFF
DNA: TGTGCCAGCAGCACGCCAGGGACAGTTAACACTGAAGCTTTCTTT

V: TRBV29-1
size: few
D: TRBD1
J: TRBJ2-1
CDR3: CSVDRAYNEQFF
DNA: TGCAGCGTGGACAGGGCCTACAATGAGCAGTTCTTC

V: TRBV2
size: many
D: TRBD1
J: TRBJ1-6
CDR3: CASTRDSNSPLHF
DNA: TGTGCCAGCACCCGGGACAGCAATTCACCCCTCCACTTT

V: TRBV11-2
size: .
D: TRBD1
J: TRBJ2-7
CDR3: CASSYHPGQGSYEQYF
DNA: TGTGCCAGCAGCTACCACCCGGGACAGGGATCCTACGAGCAGTACTTC

V: TRBV6-1
size: many
D: TRBD1
J: TRBJ2-2
CDR3: CASSGQGNTGELFF
DNA: TGTGCCAGCAGCGGACAGGGAAACACCGGGGAGCTGTTTTTT

V: TRBV28
size: many
D: .
J: TRBJ1-5
CDR3: CASSLPRGEVGLNQPQHF
DNA: TGTGCCAGCAGTTTACCCCGGGGGGAGGTGGGCCTCAATCAGCCCCAGCATTTT

V: TRBV10-1
size: .
D: .
J: TRBJ1-1
CDR3: CASSESGFRGAEAFF
DNA: TGCGCCAGCAGTGAGTCCGGGTTTCGTGGGGCTGAAGCTTTCTTT

V: TRBV4-1
size: .
D: .
J: TRBJ1-1
CDR3: CASSQILVRRSEAFF
DNA: TGCGCCAGCAGCCAGATCTTGGTTAGACGTTCTGAAGCTTTCTTT

V: TRBV27
size: .
D: TRBD2
J: TRBJ2-3
CDR3: CASSLGLAVTDTQYF
DNA: TGTGCCAGCAGTTTGGGACTAGCGGTAACAGATACGCAGTATTTT

V: TRBV4-1
size: many
D: .
J: TRBJ2-1
CDR3: CASSHHRATEQFF
DNA: TGCGCCAGCAGCCACCATAGAGCTACTGAGCAGTTCTTC

V: TRBV20-1
size: .
D: .
J: TRBJ1-5
CDR3: CSARDQGQWIQPQHF
DNA: TGCAGTGCTAGAGATCAAGGACAGTGGATTCAGCCCCAGCATTTT

V: TRBV27
size: .
D: .
J: TRBJ2-7
CDR3: CASSFFIAGEQYF
DNA: TGTGCCAGCAGTTTTTTTATCGCGGGCGAGCAGTACTTC

V: TRBV24-1
size: many
D: TRBD1
J: TRBJ1-2
CDR3: CATSGGPSRRDRVEDYGYTF
DNA: TGTGCCACCAGTGGAGGGCCCTCACGCCGGGACAGGGTTGAGGACTATGGCTACACCTTC

V: TRBV28
size: .
D: .
J: TRBJ1-6
CDR3: CASNSNPNNSPLHF
DNA: TGTGCCAGCAACAGCAATCCGAATAATTCACCCCTCCACTTT

V: TRBV9
size: .
D: .
J: TRBJ2-1
CDR3: CASSVGGSLGNEQFF
DNA: TGTGCCAGCAGCGTAGGCGGGTCGTTAGGGAATGAGCAGTTCTTC

V: TRBV4-1
size: few
D: TRBD2
J: TRBJ2-2
CDR3: CASSQEPGGTHGELFF
DNA: TGCGCCAGCAGCCAAGAGCCGGGAGGGACTCACGGGGAGCTGTTTTTT

V: TRBV20-1
size: many
D: .
J: TRBJ2-7
CDR3: CSAPTTGSSSYEQYF
DNA: TGCAGTGCTCCGACGACAGGTTCAAGCTCCTACGAGCAGTACTTC

V: TRBV20-1
size: many
D: .
J: TRBJ2-3
CDR3: CSASDREDSDTQYF
DNA: TGCAGTGCATCTGACAGGGAGGATTCAGATACGCAGTATTTT

V: TRBV6-2/TRBV6-3
size: many
D: TRBD1
J: TRBJ2-3
CDR3: CASRPDRGRGTDTQYF
DNA: TGTGCCAGCAGACCCGACAGGGGGCGAGGCACAGATACGCAGTATTTT

V: TRBV10-3
size: .
D: TRBD2
J: TRBJ2-7
CDR3: CAISELVAGGFYEQYF
DNA: TGTGCCATCAGTGAGTTGGTAGCGGGAGGGTTCTACGAGCAGTACTTC

V: TRBV20-1
size: few
D: .
J: TRBJ2-7
CDR3: CSARFPLSYEQYF
DNA: TGCAGTGCTAGGTTTCCTCTTAGCTACGAGCAGTACTTC

V: TRBV20-1
size: many
D: TRBD1
J: TRBJ1-4
CDR3: CSARDPNDRELFF
DNA: TGCAGTGCTAGAGATCCTAACGACAGGGAACTGTTTTTT

V: TRBV28
size: many
D: .
J: TRBJ1-4
CDR3: CASSFLAGGSEKLFF
DNA: TGTGCCAGCAGTTTTCTCGCGGGTGGCAGTGAAAAACTGTTTTTT

V: TRBV16
size: few
D: .
J: TRBJ2-7
CDR3: CASSQSRQLEQYF
DNA: TGTGCCAGCAGCCAATCCCGCCAGCTCGAGCAGTACTTC